The following is a T cell receptor (beta chain) sequence with its context. Its antigen remains unidentified. Qualities for individual bases were not recorded, and no much larger clone is one base off. There are 14 amino acids in the CDR3, from cysteine to phenylalanine inclusive. The DNA shown is the 42-base CDR3, in frame from base 1. V loses 4 bases at its end and J loses 7 bases; junction bases beyond the gene matches: 7. CDR1 and CDR2, looked up from the germline V gene (reference sequence), are SGHKS and YYEKEE. In Seattle, one collaborating source enrolled patients while the infection was active and tracked those patients longitudinally over the course of disease. Collaborating institutions collected whole blood in K2EDTA tubes following their own protocols. For TCRbeta analysis, collaborator samples were shipped as frozen whole blood, as isolated PBMCs, or as DNA extracted from either sample type.

TCRbeta CDR3 regions were amplified from genomic DNA by means of the immunoSEQ Assay, a bias-controlled multiplex PCR. Regarding the original processing steps: The number of nucleated cells in each sample was estimated from the amplification of reference gene primers within the assay. Sequence reads were collapsed and filtered to measure the absolute abundance of every unique TCRbeta CDR3 rearrangement. For each sample, productive Simpson clonality was calculated as the square root of Simpson's diversity index over productive rearrangements. In its TCRdb copy, this immuneACCESS table keeps in-frame sequences only and misses some clones. Where compared with another copy, unresolved V genes explain less than half of these, and the others have no known cause. V and J calls and clone size are as listed in that table; D and trimming were resolved from the DNA. A total of 300,000 to 450,000 clones appear in this sample, around 87% of them only once. 10% of the sample is taken by the ten largest.

This record belongs to a study of blood T cell repertoires in COVID-19 (TCRdb year 2020). In terms of the full investigation: Samples covering the acute and convalescent phases of COVID-19 were provided by collaborators in the United States, Italy and Spain. The prospective study material was composed of cDNA or gDNA derived from T cells, B-cell-depleted T cells, or PBMCs. Subjects who had been exposed to COVID-19, were actively infected with it, or had recovered from it provided the deeply sampled blood TCRbeta repertoires that made up the dataset. The repertoires were made available in a free public database intended to serve as a resource for research on the immune response to SARS-CoV-2. Samples were obtained from the ongoing ImmuneRACE study (first 160 participants) and from some 1,200 subjects provided by 6 global collaborators. Sample metadata almost always included a de-identified subject ID, COVID-19 status, age in years and sex. HLA class I and class II types, where available, came from metadata supplied by the sample provider rather than from assay-based typing.

The paper as a whole reports these results and caveats: The amount of clinical and demographic metadata varied by source and participant and was provided uncurated.

Sample: peripheral blood. The clonotype comes from a woman in her twenties or thirties with COVID-19, enrolled during active disease. The rearrangement combines TRBV5-5 with TRBJ1-2; a stretch of 10 junction bases matches TRBD1. The CDR3 protein: CASSPRDRGTGYTF. The DNA is as follows: TGTGCCAGCAGCCCGCGGGACAGGGGTACTGGCTACACCTTC.